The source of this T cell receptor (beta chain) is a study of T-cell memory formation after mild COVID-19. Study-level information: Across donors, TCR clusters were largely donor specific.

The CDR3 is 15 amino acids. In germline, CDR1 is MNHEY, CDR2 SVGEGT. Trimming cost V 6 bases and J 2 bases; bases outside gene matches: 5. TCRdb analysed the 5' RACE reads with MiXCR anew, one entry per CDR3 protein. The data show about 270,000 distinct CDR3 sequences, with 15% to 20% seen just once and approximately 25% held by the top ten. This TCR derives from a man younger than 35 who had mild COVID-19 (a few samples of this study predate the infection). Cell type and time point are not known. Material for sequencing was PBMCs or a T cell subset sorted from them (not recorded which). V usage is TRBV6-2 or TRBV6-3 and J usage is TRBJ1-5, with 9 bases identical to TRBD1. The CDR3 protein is CASRGQGDGNQPQHF. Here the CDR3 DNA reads TGTGCCAGCAGGGGACAGGGAGATGGCAATCAGCCCCAGCATTTT.